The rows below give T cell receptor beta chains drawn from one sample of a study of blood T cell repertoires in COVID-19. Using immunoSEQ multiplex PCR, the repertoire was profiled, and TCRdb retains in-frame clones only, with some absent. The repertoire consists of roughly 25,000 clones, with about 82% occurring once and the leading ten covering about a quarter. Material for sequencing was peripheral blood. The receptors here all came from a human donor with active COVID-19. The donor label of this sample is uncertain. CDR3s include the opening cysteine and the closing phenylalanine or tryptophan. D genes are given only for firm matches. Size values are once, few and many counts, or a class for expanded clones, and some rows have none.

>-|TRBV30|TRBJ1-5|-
TGTGCCTGGAGTAGACAGTCAGATCAGCCCCAGCATTTT
CAWSRQSDQPQHF
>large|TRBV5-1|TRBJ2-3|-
TGCGCCAGCAGCTTGGTCCTAGCGGATACGCAGTATTTT
CASSLVLADTQYF
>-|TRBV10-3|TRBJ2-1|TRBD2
TGTGCCATCAGTGAGGGCATGGGTAGCGGGGTATTTAATGAGCAGTTCTTC
CAISEGMGSGVFNEQFF
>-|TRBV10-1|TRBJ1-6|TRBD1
TGCGCCAGCAGTGGACAGGGATACTCACCCCTCCACTTT
CASSGQGYSPLHF
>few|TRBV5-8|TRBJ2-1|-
TGTGCCAGCCAAGTGGCAGCGGCCAATGAGCAGTTCTTC
CASQVAAANEQFF
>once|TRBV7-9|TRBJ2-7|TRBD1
TGTGCCAGCAGCGCGGGACAGGGGTTTTTCGACGAGCAGTACTTC
CASSAGQGFFDEQYF
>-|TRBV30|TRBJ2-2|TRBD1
TGTGCCTGGGCAGGGGGCCCCGGGGAGCTGTTTTTT
CAWAGGPGELFF
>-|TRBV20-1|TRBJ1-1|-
TGCAGTGCTAGTACGGGAGGCGCTGAAGCTTTCTTT
CSASTGGAEAFF
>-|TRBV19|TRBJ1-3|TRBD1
TGTGCCAGTACCCAGGACAGGGCTCCTGGAAACACCATATATTTT
CASTQDRAPGNTIYF
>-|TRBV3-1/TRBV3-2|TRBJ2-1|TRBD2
TGTGCCAGCAGCCAAGATTGGGCGGGAGCGGCCTACAATGAGCAGTTCTTC
CASSQDWAGAAYNEQFF
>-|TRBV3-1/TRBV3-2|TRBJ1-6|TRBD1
TGTGCCAGCAACCAACAGGGGGAAAATTCACCCCTCCACTTT
CASNQQGENSPLHF
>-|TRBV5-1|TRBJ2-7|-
TGCGCCAGCAGCTTCGCCGGGACAAACGCCTACGAGCAGTACTTC
CASSFAGTNAYEQYF
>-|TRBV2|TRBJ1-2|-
TGTGCCAGCAGTAGTATGGACGGAGGACCAGGTGGCTACACCTTC
CASSSMDGGPGGYTF
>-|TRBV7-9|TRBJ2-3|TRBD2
TGTGCCAGCAGCTCGCTAGCGGGGGCCGCCGAGTCGCAGTATTTT
CASSSLAGAAESQYF
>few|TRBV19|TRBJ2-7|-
TGTGCCAGTAGTATGGGGGCAACGGGAACCCCCTACGAGCAGTACTTC
CASSMGATGTPYEQYF
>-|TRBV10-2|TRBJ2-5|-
TGCGCCAGCCGCAATAGGGCGGGATCGGAGACCCAGTACTTC
CASRNRAGSETQYF